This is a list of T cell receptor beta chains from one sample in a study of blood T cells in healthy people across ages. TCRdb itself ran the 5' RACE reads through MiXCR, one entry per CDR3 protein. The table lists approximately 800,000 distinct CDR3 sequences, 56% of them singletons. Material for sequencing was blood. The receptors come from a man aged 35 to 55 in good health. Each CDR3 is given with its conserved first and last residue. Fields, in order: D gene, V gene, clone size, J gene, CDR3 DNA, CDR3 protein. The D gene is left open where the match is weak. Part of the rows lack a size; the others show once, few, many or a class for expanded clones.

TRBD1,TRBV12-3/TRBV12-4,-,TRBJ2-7,TGTGCCAGCAGTTTAATAGGACAGGGCTACGAGCAGTACTTC,CASSLIGQGYEQYF
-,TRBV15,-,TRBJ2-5,TGTGCCACCAGCAGAATTCTCTTCCGAGAAGAGACCCAGTACTTC,CATSRILFREETQYF
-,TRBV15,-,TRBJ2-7,TGTGCCACCAGCGCCCAATCCGGGACTCCCTCCTACGAGCAGTACTTC,CATSAQSGTPSYEQYF
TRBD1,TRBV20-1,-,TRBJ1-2,TGCAGTGCTAGAGATACGGGGACAGCCTATGGCTACACCTTC,CSARDTGTAYGYTF
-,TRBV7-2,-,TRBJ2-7,TGTGCCAGCAGCTTTGACAACTCCTACAATGAGCAGTACTTC,CASSFDNSYNEQYF
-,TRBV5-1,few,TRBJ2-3,TGCGCCAGCACACAGGCCGATACGCAGTATTTT,CASTQADTQYF
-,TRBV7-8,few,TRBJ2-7,TGTGCCAGCAGCTTAGTTAGACTCGGCCGGGAGCGGTACGAGCAGTACTTC,CASSLVRLGRERYEQYF
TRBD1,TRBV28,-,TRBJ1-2,TGTGCCAGCAGGGGTACAGGGGATGTTTCTGGCTACACCTTC,CASRGTGDVSGYTF
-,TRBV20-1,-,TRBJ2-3,TGCAGTGCTAGAGAGCCCACTAGTATGGGGGTAGATACGCAGTATTTT,CSAREPTSMGVDTQYF
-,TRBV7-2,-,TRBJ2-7,TGTGCCAGCAGCCCCCAAGTGGGGACCTACGAGCAGTACTTC,CASSPQVGTYEQYF
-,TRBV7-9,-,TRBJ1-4,TGTGCCAGCAGCTCGACCAGGGTTGGAGAAAATGAAAAACTGTTTTTT,CASSSTRVGENEKLFF
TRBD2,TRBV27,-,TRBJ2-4,TGTGCCAGCAGTTTATATCCAGCGGGAGTGAATGAGCAGTACTTC,CASSLYPAGVNEQYF
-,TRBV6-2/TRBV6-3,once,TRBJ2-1,TGTGCCAGCAGTTACTCGAAGGCAGCCGACATCCCCTATGAGCAGTTCTTC,CASSYSKAADIPYEQFF
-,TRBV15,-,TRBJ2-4,TGTGCCACAACCGACGGGACGGCGACTACAAACATTCAGTACTTC,CATTDGTATTNIQYF
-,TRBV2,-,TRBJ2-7,TGTGCCAGCAGTGTAGGGTTGATGTACGAGCAGTACTTC,CASSVGLMYEQYF
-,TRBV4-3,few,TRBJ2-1,TGCGCCAGCAGCCAAGGCCTCTCCAGAGGGGGGCAGGGTTTGATATATTACAATGAGCAGTTCTTC,CASSQGLSRGGQGLIYYNEQFF
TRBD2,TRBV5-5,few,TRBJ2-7,TGTGCCAGCAGTCCCGGGACTAGCGGGGGGTCGTCTATTTACGAGCAGTACTTC,CASSPGTSGGSSIYEQYF
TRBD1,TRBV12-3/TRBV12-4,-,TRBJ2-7,TGTGCCAGCCGGAGGACAGGGTCCTACGAGCAGTACTTC,CASRRTGSYEQYF
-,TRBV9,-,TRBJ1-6,TGTGCCAGCAGCGCCGAGACCCAGCGGTGGTCACCCCTCCACTTT,CASSAETQRWSPLHF
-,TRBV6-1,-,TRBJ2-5,TGTGCCAGCACCAGAGTTTGGTCTCAAGAGACCCAGTACTTC,CASTRVWSQETQYF
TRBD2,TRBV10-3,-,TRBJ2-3,TGTGCCATCAGCCAAACTAGCGGGGGGTCCACAGATACGCAGTATTTT,CAISQTSGGSTDTQYF
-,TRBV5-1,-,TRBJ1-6,TGCGCCAGCAGCTTGGGGTCAGGCGCGCAGCCGAACTCACCCCTCCACTTT,CASSLGSGAQPNSPLHF
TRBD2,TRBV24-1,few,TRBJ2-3,TGTGCCACCAGTGATCCCCTTTCGGCTAGCGGGGATTCAGATACGCAGTATTTT,CATSDPLSASGDSDTQYF
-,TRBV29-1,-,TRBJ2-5,TGCAGCGTTGAGCGGTCACAGAGCCAAGAGACCCAGTACTTC,CSVERSQSQETQYF
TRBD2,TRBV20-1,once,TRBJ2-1,TGCAGTGCTAGACCTGAATTTAGCGGGGGGGCCTTAACCTACAATGAGCAGTTCTTC,CSARPEFSGGALTYNEQFF